Sequencing of this TCR beta chain was carried out in a study of radiation and T cells in renal cell carcinoma. Sequenced by immunoSEQ multiplex PCR; TCRdb stores in-frame clones only, minus some. In the table there are about 140,000 clones, less than 85% of which are singletons. The sample's time point: baseline pretreatment blood. Stated treatment: 15 Gy SBRT to primary tumor, nephrectomy 4 weeks later. The material was blood, obtained from a patient whose treatment included radiotherapy and nephrectomy. This TCR came from a woman aged 45-59 years with renal cell carcinoma.

The CDR3 sequence is CASSVGPGGTEAFF. DNA of the CDR3: TGTGCCAGCAGCGTGGGACCGGGGGGGACTGAAGCTTTCTTT. J is TRBJ1-1 and V is TRBV9; D is possibly TRBD1 (5 bases). Germline CDR1 and CDR2: SGDLS and YYNGEE. Trimming removed 2 bases at V and 5 bases at J, with 13 bases between. This CDR3 is built from 14 residues. The full variable domain, completed using reference TRBV9 and TRBJ1-1, is DSGVTQTPKHLITATGQRVTLRCSPRSGDLSVYWYQQSLDQGLQFLIQYYNGEERAKGNILERFSAQQFPDLHSELNLSSLELGDSALYFCASSVGPGGTEAFFGQGTRLTVV.